A selection of T cell receptor beta chains follows, all from one sample in a study of cytomegalovirus exposure and HLA in healthy donors. Only in-frame clones appear in the TCRdb table, and some are missing; sequencing was by immunoSEQ multiplex PCR. The table includes some 150,000 clones, roughly 8.8% detected once. The sequenced sample consisted of PBMCs. Receptors were obtained from a woman aged 40 to 55 in good health and CMV-seropositive. The CDR3 runs from the conserved cysteine through the conserved F or W. The D gene is left open where the match is weak. Rows may omit the clone size; those that give it use once, few, many or a size class.

len	v_gene	j_gene	abundance	d_gene	CDR3aa	CDR3nt
14	TRBV23-1	TRBJ2-7	.	TRBD1	CASSRRQGIGEQYF	TGCGCCAGCAGCCGCCGACAGGGAATTGGCGAGCAGTACTTC
15	TRBV18	TRBJ1-2	.	.	CASSPPLETGYGYTF	TGTGCCAGCTCACCACCGTTGGAGACAGGATATGGCTACACCTTC
17	TRBV27	TRBJ1-6	few	TRBD1	CASSGPQGSSYNSPLHF	TGTGCCAGCAGTGGGCCACAGGGGAGCTCCTATAATTCACCCCTCCACTTT
15	TRBV5-5	TRBJ2-2	.	TRBD1	CASSTQGANTGELFF	TGTGCCAGCAGCACTCAGGGGGCGAACACCGGGGAGCTGTTTTTT
16	TRBV4-2	TRBJ1-2	once	.	CASSQDGGGVGYGYTF	TGTGCCAGCAGCCAAGATGGTGGGGGCGTTGGCTATGGCTACACCTTC
14	TRBV11-1	TRBJ1-6	.	TRBD1	CASSLGQGNSPLHF	TGTGCCAGCAGCCTCGGACAGGGGAATTCACCCCTCCACTTT
14	TRBV7-9	TRBJ1-2	.	.	CASSFGAANYGYTF	TGTGCCAGCAGCTTTGGGGCAGCTAACTATGGCTACACCTTC
16	TRBV2	TRBJ1-3	.	.	CASSGPTGSSGNTIYF	TGTGCCAGCAGCGGGCCGACAGGTAGCTCTGGAAACACCATATATTTT
15	TRBV5-1	TRBJ1-4	few	TRBD1	CASSLAGTGVEKLFF	TGCGCCAGCAGCTTGGCCGGGACAGGAGTGGAAAAACTGTTTTTT
14	TRBV4-3	TRBJ1-5	few	.	CASSQDKGNQPQHF	TGCGCCAGCAGCCAAGATAAGGGGAATCAGCCCCAGCATTTT
17	TRBV18	TRBJ2-1	.	.	CASSPDLQGPFYNEQFF	TGTGCCAGCTCACCCGATCTACAGGGTCCCTTTTACAATGAGCAGTTCTTC
15	TRBV18	TRBJ2-1	few	TRBD2	CASSPPGLSYNEQFF	TGTGCCAGCTCACCTCCGGGACTATCCTACAATGAGCAGTTCTTC
14	TRBV2	TRBJ2-1	few	.	CASSDRERYNEQFF	TGTGCCAGCAGTGACAGGGAAAGGTACAATGAGCAGTTCTTC
15	TRBV18	TRBJ2-5	.	.	CASSPFPQVQETQYF	TGTGCCAGCTCACCATTCCCACAGGTCCAAGAGACCCAGTACTTC
13	TRBV25-1	TRBJ1-1	.	.	CASSPAGSREAFF	TGTGCCAGCAGTCCGGCAGGGTCGCGTGAAGCTTTCTTT
13	TRBV5-4	TRBJ1-2	.	TRBD1	CASSTGQIRGYTF	TGTGCCAGCAGCACGGGACAGATCCGGGGCTACACCTTC
14	TRBV18	TRBJ2-5	few	TRBD2	CASSSGLAGALLDF	TGTGCCAGCTCTTCCGGACTAGCGGGGGCTCTCTTAGACTTC
15	TRBV7-2	TRBJ2-1	few	TRBD2	CASSLSGGAVNEQFF	TGTGCCAGCAGCTTAAGCGGGGGAGCAGTCAATGAGCAGTTCTTC
16	TRBV5-4	TRBJ1-6	.	TRBD1	CASSPNGDRGDSPLHF	TGTGCCAGCAGCCCCAACGGGGACAGGGGGGATTCACCCCTCCACTTT
13	TRBV29-1	TRBJ1-2	few	.	CSVWTARNYGYTF	TGCAGCGTTTGGACAGCCAGGAACTATGGCTACACCTTC
16	TRBV5-1	TRBJ2-1	.	TRBD1	CASSLGGTGGYNEQFF	TGCGCCAGCAGCTTGGGGGGGACAGGGGGCTACAATGAGCAGTTCTTC
14	TRBV2	TRBJ1-1	.	.	CASSVSELNTEAFF	TGTGCCAGCAGTGTATCCGAGCTGAACACTGAAGCTTTCTTT
11	TRBV29-1	TRBJ2-5	.	.	CSVDNGETQYF	TGCAGCGTAGATAACGGAGAGACCCAGTACTTC
15	TRBV7-6	TRBJ2-3	few	.	CASSLNGYSTDTQYF	TGTGCCAGCAGCTTAAACGGTTATAGCACAGATACGCAGTATTTT